Listed below are T cell receptor beta chains from one sample, sequenced in a study of OX40 agonist ivuxolimab in advanced cancers. The protocol was immunoSEQ multiplex PCR, while the TCRdb copy is restricted to in-frame clones and leaves out a portion. The sample includes approximately 66,000 clones, 80% to 90% of them seen just once. The starting material was CD4+ or CD8+ T cells sorted from blood, obtained in a trial of the OX40 agonist ivuxolimab. The receptors come from an adult with an advanced solid tumor such as melanoma, head and neck, liver or kidney cancer. Both conserved end residues are part of each CDR3. A D gene is named only where the DNA matches it firmly. Rows may omit the clone size; those that give it use once, few, many or a size class.

d_call,cdr3_length,j_call,v_call,clone_size,cdr3_nt,cdr3_aa
TRBD2,15,TRBJ2-2,TRBV9,.,TGTGCCAGCAGCGTAATAGCGGGAGAGACCGGGGAGCTGTTTTTT,CASSVIAGETGELFF
TRBD2,15,TRBJ2-3,TRBV2,.,TGTGCCAGCAGGCCGACTAGCGGGGGTACAGATACGCAGTATTTT,CASRPTSGGTDTQYF
TRBD2,16,TRBJ2-1,TRBV27,.,TGTGCCAGCAGTTCGAAACTAGCGGGAGATAGGAATGAGCAGTTCTTC,CASSSKLAGDRNEQFF
.,12,TRBJ2-3,TRBV11-2,.,TGTGCCAGCAGCCACGGCCCAGATACGCAGTATTTT,CASSHGPDTQYF
.,14,TRBJ1-2,TRBV14,.,TGTGCCAGCAGCCCTTCAGGCGACTACTATGGCTACACCTTC,CASSPSGDYYGYTF
TRBD1,19,TRBJ1-2,TRBV4-3,.,TGCGCCAGCAGCCAGACCTCTGACAGGGAAGGAGCCTTCGGCTATGGCTACACCTTC,CASSQTSDREGAFGYGYTF
.,17,TRBJ2-3,TRBV5-4,once,TGTGCCACCTCTAAGGGTGGGAGGAGCCCTAGCACAGATACGCAGTATTTT,CATSKGGRSPSTDTQYF
.,14,TRBJ2-5,TRBV5-6,.,TGTGCCAGCAGCTTGAGGGACGTCGGGGAGACCCAGTACTTC,CASSLRDVGETQYF
.,14,TRBJ1-1,TRBV14,.,TGTGCCAGCAGCCTGGCAGGCATGAACACTGAAGCTTTCTTT,CASSLAGMNTEAFF
.,13,TRBJ2-7,TRBV2,.,TGTGCCAGCAAGGACGGCAGGGCGAGCGAGCAGTACTTC,CASKDGRASEQYF
.,15,TRBJ2-2,TRBV7-2,once,TGTGCCAGCAGCTTGAGAGGAGGGCAGATCGGGGAGCTGTTTTTT,CASSLRGGQIGELFF
.,14,TRBJ2-2,TRBV15,few,TGTGCCACCAGCGGGCAGCGAAACACCGGGGAGCTGTTTTTT,CATSGQRNTGELFF
.,14,TRBJ1-4,TRBV5-8,few,TGTGCCAGCAGCCTGACCGGATCTAATGAAAAACTGTTTTTT,CASSLTGSNEKLFF
.,11,TRBJ2-3,TRBV30,.,TGTGCCTGGGGAACTACAGATACGCAGTATTTT,CAWGTTDTQYF
TRBD2,13,TRBJ2-3,TRBV7-7,.,TGTGCCAGCAGCTTAGACGCGGGAGCTACGCAGTATTTT,CASSLDAGATQYF
.,13,TRBJ2-3,TRBV19,.,TGTGCCAGTAGTCGCTCTTACGCAGATACGCAGTATTTT,CASSRSYADTQYF
TRBD1,14,TRBJ1-2,TRBV5-1,.,TGCGCCAGCAGCTTGGGAGCTACAGGGGATGGCTACACCTTC,CASSLGATGDGYTF
TRBD1,15,TRBJ2-2,TRBV19,.,TGTGCCAGTAGGCTGACAGGGGTTGACACCGGGGAGCTGTTTTTT,CASRLTGVDTGELFF
.,12,TRBJ2-1,TRBV28,.,TGTGCCAGCAGTTTCCTCCTCAATGAGCAGTTCTTC,CASSFLLNEQFF
.,14,TRBJ1-3,TRBV6-1,.,TGTGCCAGCAGTGTGGCAGGGTACGGAAACACCATATATTTT,CASSVAGYGNTIYF
.,12,TRBJ1-6,TRBV28,few,TGTGCCAGCCGGGTCAATATTACACCCCTCCACTTT,CASRVNITPLHF
TRBD1,13,TRBJ2-7,TRBV7-8,few,TGTGCCAGCAGCTTCGAGGGGGCTTACGAGCAGTACTTC,CASSFEGAYEQYF
TRBD1,15,TRBJ2-7,TRBV15,.,TGTGCCACCAGCAGATCAGGGACAGGGATCTACGAGCAGTACTTC,CATSRSGTGIYEQYF
.,13,TRBJ2-2,TRBV11-3,.,TGTGCCAGCGCCCTATTCGAGTCCGGGGAGCTGTTTTTT,CASALFESGELFF
.,16,TRBJ2-3,TRBV5-1,once,TGCGCCAGCAGCACCACCTTGGAAGGGCCCACAGATACGCAGTATTTT,CASSTTLEGPTDTQYF
TRBD2,19,TRBJ2-1,TRBV15,.,TGTGCCACCAGCAGAGAGTATGGTAGCGGGACGAGCTCCTACAATGAGCAGTTCTTC,CATSREYGSGTSSYNEQFF
.,15,TRBJ2-5,TRBV11-1,.,TGTGCCAGCAGCTTAAGGCTAGACGGGCAAGAGACCCAGTACTTC,CASSLRLDGQETQYF
.,15,TRBJ2-7,TRBV6-6,few,TGTGCCAGCACCTCGGGAGCAGTGGGATTCGACGAGCAGTACTTC,CASTSGAVGFDEQYF
TRBD1,13,TRBJ1-1,TRBV6-6,.,TGTGCCAGCACTGGGACAGGGGTCACTGAAGCTTTCTTT,CASTGTGVTEAFF
.,16,TRBJ1-5,TRBV10-1,.,TGCGCCAGCAGTGAGTGGGACCGAGATAGCAATCAGCCCCAGCATTTT,CASSEWDRDSNQPQHF
.,15,TRBJ2-3,TRBV23-1,.,TGCGCCAGCAGTCGAGACAGGTTTAGCACAGATACGCAGTATTTT,CASSRDRFSTDTQYF
TRBD1,17,TRBJ1-2,TRBV5-1,.,TGCGCCAGCAGTCCGACCCGACAGGGGCAGGTCTGGTATGGCTACACCTTC,CASSPTRQGQVWYGYTF
TRBD2,14,TRBJ2-1,TRBV7-8,.,TGTGCCAGCAGCTTAGATCTAGCGGCGGATGAGCAGTTCTTC,CASSLDLAADEQFF
.,10,TRBJ1-2,TRBV20-1,.,TGCAGTGCTAGAGACGGTGGCTACACCTTC,CSARDGGYTF
.,13,TRBJ2-5,TRBV5-4,.,TGTGCCAGCAGCTTGTACGGAAAAGAGACCCAGTACTTC,CASSLYGKETQYF
.,15,TRBJ1-1,TRBV19,.,TGTGCCAGTAGTATTAACGGATGGTGGTACACTGAAGCTTTCTTT,CASSINGWWYTEAFF
TRBD1,14,TRBJ1-2,TRBV14,.,TGTGCCAGCAGCCAAGTGCGACAGGGAGATGGCTACACCTTC,CASSQVRQGDGYTF
.,16,TRBJ1-1,TRBV6-5,.,TGTGCCAGCAGTTACTCGCCCCCATCCCTGGGGGAGGAAGCTTTCTTT,CASSYSPPSLGEEAFF
.,15,TRBJ2-1,TRBV18,once,TGTGCCAGCTCACCGGGACTGCCCTCCTACAATGAGCAGTTCTTC,CASSPGLPSYNEQFF
TRBD1,14,TRBJ1-2,TRBV10-1,few,TGCGCCAGCAGTGGTCAAACTCCAGGGGGGGGCTACACCTTC,CASSGQTPGGGYTF
.,15,TRBJ1-2,TRBV2,.,TGTGCCAGCAGTGAATGGCAGGGCGACCTCTATGGCTACACCTTC,CASSEWQGDLYGYTF
.,17,TRBJ2-1,TRBV7-2,.,TGTGCCAGCAGCGCCCGGACGGCCGGGGGCCCTGGAGGTGAGCAGTTCTTC,CASSARTAGGPGGEQFF
.,14,TRBJ2-5,TRBV28,.,TGTGCCAGCAGTCTCCCCCGGCGCCAAGAGACCCAGTACTTC,CASSLPRRQETQYF
.,15,TRBJ2-5,TRBV19,.,TGTGCCAGTAGTATAGCAGGTGGGGGTCGGGAGACCCAGTACTTC,CASSIAGGGRETQYF
.,15,TRBJ1-5,TRBV4-2,.,TGTGCCAGCAGCTCAGAGGGTTTTAGCAATCAGCCCCAGCATTTT,CASSSEGFSNQPQHF
.,13,TRBJ2-3,TRBV7-2,.,TGTGCCAGCAGCTTAGTGGGCACAGATACGCAGTATTTT,CASSLVGTDTQYF
TRBD1,16,TRBJ1-6,TRBV30,once,TGTGCCTGGAGACACCGACAGGGACTAGATAATTCACCCCTCCACTTT,CAWRHRQGLDNSPLHF
.,14,TRBJ1-5,TRBV18,few,TGTGCCAGCTCACCAACAGATAGCAATCAGCCCCAGCATTTT,CASSPTDSNQPQHF
.,15,TRBJ2-2,TRBV9,.,TGTGCCAGCAGCGTAAGTGGTACGATCGCCGGGGAGCTGTTTTTT,CASSVSGTIAGELFF
.,15,TRBJ1-1,TRBV7-9,.,TGTGCCAGCAGCGGCCGAACGAATATGAACACTGAAGCTTTCTTT,CASSGRTNMNTEAFF
TRBD2,16,TRBJ2-1,TRBV5-6,.,TGTGCCAGCAGCGTCCCGGGACTAGGACCCTACAATGAGCAGTTCTTC,CASSVPGLGPYNEQFF
TRBD1,15,TRBJ2-5,TRBV2,few,TGTGCCAGCAGTGCTAGAACAGGGGGCGGTGAGACCCAGTACTTC,CASSARTGGGETQYF
.,16,TRBJ1-1,TRBV6-5,.,TGTGCCAGCAGTTATGGTTCCTCGATCTATAACACTGAAGCTTTCTTT,CASSYGSSIYNTEAFF
TRBD2,17,TRBJ2-5,TRBV4-2,.,TGTGCCAGCAGCCAAGGAGGTTCAGCGGGAGATGAAGAGACCCAGTACTTC,CASSQGGSAGDEETQYF
.,13,TRBJ1-3,TRBV11-2,.,TGTGCCAGCAGCTCTCCTGGACGAAACACCATATATTTT,CASSSPGRNTIYF
.,18,TRBJ1-6,TRBV19,few,TGTGCCAGTAGTCCGCCCCCGGTGGGGTTCGGCGGAATTTCACCCCTCCACTTT,CASSPPPVGFGGISPLHF
TRBD2,16,TRBJ2-4,TRBV6-5,.,TGTGCCAGCAGTTACTCGATGTCTGGGCGGGGGGTCATTCAGTACTTC,CASSYSMSGRGVIQYF